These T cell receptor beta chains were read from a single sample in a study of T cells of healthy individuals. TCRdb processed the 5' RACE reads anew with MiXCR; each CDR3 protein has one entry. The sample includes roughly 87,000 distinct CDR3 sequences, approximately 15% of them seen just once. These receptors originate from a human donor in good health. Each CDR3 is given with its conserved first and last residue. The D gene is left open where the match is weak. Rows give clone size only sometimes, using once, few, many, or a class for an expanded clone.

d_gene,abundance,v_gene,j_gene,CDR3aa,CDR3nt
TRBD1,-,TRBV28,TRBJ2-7,CAIQTGGHEQYF,TGTGCCATCCAAACAGGGGGCCACGAGCAGTACTTC
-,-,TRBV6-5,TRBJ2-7,CASSLGGGSYEQYF,TGTGCCAGCAGTTTAGGGGGGGGATCCTACGAGCAGTACTTC
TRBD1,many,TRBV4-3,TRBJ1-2,CASSQDSRGQGYTF,TGCGCCAGCAGCCAAGACTCCAGGGGGCAAGGCTACACCTTC
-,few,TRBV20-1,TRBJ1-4,CSARAASFNEKLFF,TGCAGTGCTAGGGCGGCCTCTTTTAATGAAAAACTGTTTTTT
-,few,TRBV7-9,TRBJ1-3,CASSSISAGGNTIYF,TGTGCCAGCAGTTCCATCTCGGCAGGTGGAAACACCATATATTTT
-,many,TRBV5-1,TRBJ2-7,CASSLAGGLSTYEQYF,TGCGCCAGCAGCTTGGCTGGGGGGTTGTCAACCTACGAGCAGTACTTC
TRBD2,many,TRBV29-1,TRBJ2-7,CSVGGGTSGNYEQYF,TGCAGCGTTGGGGGGGGGACTAGCGGGAACTACGAGCAGTACTTC
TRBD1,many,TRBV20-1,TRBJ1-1,CSAKKVPGGWDTEAFF,TGCAGTGCTAAAAAGGTCCCAGGGGGCTGGGACACTGAAGCTTTCTTT
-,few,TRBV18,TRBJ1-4,CASSSDLGQEKLFF,TGTGCCAGCTCATCAGATCTAGGTCAGGAAAAACTGTTTTTT
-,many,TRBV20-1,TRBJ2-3,CSGIGGPVDTQYF,TGCAGCGGGATAGGAGGGCCGGTAGATACGCAGTATTTT
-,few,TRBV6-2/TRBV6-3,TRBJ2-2,CASSVGDTGELFF,TGTGCCAGCAGTGTGGGGGACACCGGGGAGCTGTTTTTT
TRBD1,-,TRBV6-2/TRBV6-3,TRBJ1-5,CASSSGTGLYQPQHF,TGTGCCAGCAGCTCCGGGACAGGGTTGTATCAGCCCCAGCATTTT
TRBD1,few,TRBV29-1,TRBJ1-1,CSVDRDRDTEAFF,TGCAGCGTTGACCGGGACAGGGACACTGAAGCTTTCTTT
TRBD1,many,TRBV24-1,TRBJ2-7,CATTYTGGAWEEQYF,TGTGCCACCACCTATACAGGGGGCGCGTGGGAAGAGCAGTACTTC
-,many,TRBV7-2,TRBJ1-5,CASSPQSGRNQPQHF,TGTGCCAGCAGCCCTCAGTCCGGGCGCAATCAGCCCCAGCATTTT
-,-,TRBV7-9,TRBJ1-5,CASSTYNQPQHF,TGTGCCAGCAGCACCTACAATCAGCCCCAGCATTTT
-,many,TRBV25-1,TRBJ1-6,CASRKGPSSPLHF,TGTGCCAGCAGGAAGGGGCCGAGTTCACCCCTCCACTTT
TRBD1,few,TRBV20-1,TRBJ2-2,CSAYGQGLGTGELFF,TGCAGTGCCTACGGACAGGGCTTGGGCACCGGGGAGCTGTTTTTT
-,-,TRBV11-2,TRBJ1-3,CASSLGTEGNF,TGTGCCAGCAGCTTAGGGACGGAGGGGAACTTT
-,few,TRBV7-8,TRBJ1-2,CASSLAYDRNYGYTF,TGTGCCAGCAGCTTAGCTTATGACAGGAACTATGGCTACACCTTC
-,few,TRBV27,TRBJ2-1,CASSFGGYNEQFF,TGTGCCAGCAGTTTCGGAGGGTACAATGAGCAGTTCTTC
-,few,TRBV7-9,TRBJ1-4,CASSGDGATNEKLFF,TGTGCCAGCAGCGGGGACGGGGCAACTAATGAAAAACTGTTTTTT
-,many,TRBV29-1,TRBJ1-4,CSVVADNEKLFF,TGCAGCGTTGTAGCGGATAATGAAAAACTGTTTTTT
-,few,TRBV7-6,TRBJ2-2,CASSYHTGELFF,TGTGCCAGCAGCTACCACACCGGGGAGCTGTTTTTT
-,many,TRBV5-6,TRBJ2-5,CASSLNQETQYF,TGTGCCAGCAGCTTGAATCAAGAGACCCAGTACTTC
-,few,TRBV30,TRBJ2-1,CAWSVGTGMHEQFF,TGTGCCTGGAGTGTTGGTACAGGGATGCATGAGCAGTTCTTC
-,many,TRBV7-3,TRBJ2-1,CASSSGQYNEQFF,TGTGCCAGCAGCTCTGGACAGTACAATGAGCAGTTCTTC
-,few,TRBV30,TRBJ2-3,CAWSRGAVDTQYF,TGTGCCTGGAGTCGCGGGGCGGTAGATACGCAGTATTTT
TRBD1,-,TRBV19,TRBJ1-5,CASSFRGQGANQPQHF,TGTGCCAGTAGTTTCAGGGGACAGGGGGCTAATCAGCCCCAGCATTTT
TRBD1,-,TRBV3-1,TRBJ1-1,CASRLDRANTEAFF,TGTGCCAGCAGGCTGGACAGGGCGAACACTGAAGCTTTCTTT
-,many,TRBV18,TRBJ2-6,CASSPLGPSSGANVLTF,TGTGCCAGCTCACCCCTGGGACCGAGCTCTGGGGCCAACGTCCTGACTTTC
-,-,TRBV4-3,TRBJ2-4,CASSQDILRRNIQYF,TGCGCCAGCAGCCAAGATATCCTACGACGTAACATTCAGTACTTC
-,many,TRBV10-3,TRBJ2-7,CAISEPGRTYEQYF,TGTGCCATCAGTGAGCCCGGACGGACTTACGAGCAGTACTTC
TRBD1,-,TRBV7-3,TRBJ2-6,CASSNGQGTLSGANVLTF,TGTGCCAGCAGCAACGGACAGGGAACCCTCTCTGGGGCCAACGTCCTGACTTTC
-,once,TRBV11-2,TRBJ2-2,CASNPGVVTGELFF,TGTGCCAGCAACCCCGGGGTGGTTACCGGGGAGCTGTTTTTT
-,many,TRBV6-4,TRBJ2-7,CASRTSSHEQYF,TGTGCCAGCAGGACTAGTAGCCACGAGCAGTACTTC
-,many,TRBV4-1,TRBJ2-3,CASSQGTLTDTQYF,TGCGCCAGCAGCCAAGGGACACTCACAGATACGCAGTATTTT
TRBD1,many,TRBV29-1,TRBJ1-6,CSVAQGANSPLHF,TGCAGCGTCGCCCAGGGGGCAAATTCACCCCTCCACTTT
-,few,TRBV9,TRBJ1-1,CASSSRGNENTEAFF,TGTGCCAGCAGCTCGAGGGGGAACGAGAACACTGAAGCTTTCTTT
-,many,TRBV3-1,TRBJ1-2,CASSQLQVGGYTF,TGTGCCAGCAGCCAACTGCAGGTCGGCGGCTACACCTTC